The rows below give T cell receptor beta chains drawn from one sample of a study of blood T cells in healthy people across ages. TCRdb fed the 5' RACE reads into MiXCR, producing one record per CDR3 protein. The data contain hundreds of thousands of distinct CDR3 sequences, roughly 60% of them seen just once; the ten biggest clones take up around 22%. The specimen sequenced was blood. These receptors came from a man aged 30-40 years in good health. Each CDR3 is given with its conserved first and last residue. Fields, in order: CDR3 DNA, CDR3 protein, D gene, V gene, J gene, clone size. D genes are given only for firm matches. Clone size, where shown, is once, few, many, or a class for clones that have expanded.

CDR3 DNA: TGCAGCGTAGGGACTAGCCTGGAGACCCAGTACTTC; CDR3 protein: CSVGTSLETQYF; D gene: TRBD2; V gene: TRBV29-1; J gene: TRBJ2-5; clone size: .
CDR3 DNA: TGTGCCAGCAGTTACTCGGTGGGACAGACTAGCAATCAGCCCCAGCATTTT; CDR3 protein: CASSYSVGQTSNQPQHF; D gene: TRBD1; V gene: TRBV6-6; J gene: TRBJ1-5; clone size: .
CDR3 DNA: TGTGCCAGCAGTTTTCAACATACGCTAATGGAGACCCAGTACTTC; CDR3 protein: CASSFQHTLMETQYF; D gene: .; V gene: TRBV12-3/TRBV12-4; J gene: TRBJ2-5; clone size: .
CDR3 DNA: TGTGCCAGCAGTTTTGCAGGTCGCACAGATACGCAGTATTTT; CDR3 protein: CASSFAGRTDTQYF; D gene: .; V gene: TRBV27; J gene: TRBJ2-3; clone size: .
CDR3 DNA: TGTGCCAGCAGTGAATTAGGACCCCTTTACAATGAGCAGTACTTC; CDR3 protein: CASSELGPLYNEQYF; D gene: .; V gene: TRBV6-1; J gene: TRBJ2-5; clone size: .
CDR3 DNA: TGCAGCGTTGGGGACATGAATCAGCCCCAGCATTTT; CDR3 protein: CSVGDMNQPQHF; D gene: .; V gene: TRBV29-1; J gene: TRBJ1-5; clone size: .
CDR3 DNA: TGTGCCAGCAGCAACAGGGGTTCCGGGGCCAACGTCCTGACTTTC; CDR3 protein: CASSNRGSGANVLTF; D gene: TRBD1; V gene: TRBV11-1; J gene: TRBJ2-6; clone size: .
CDR3 DNA: TGCAGTGCCGAGGGACTAGCGGTACACAATGAGCAGTTCTTC; CDR3 protein: CSAEGLAVHNEQFF; D gene: TRBD2; V gene: TRBV20-1; J gene: TRBJ2-1; clone size: once
CDR3 DNA: TGTGCCAGCAGCTTAGCAGGGGATAATTCACCCCTCCACTTT; CDR3 protein: CASSLAGDNSPLHF; D gene: .; V gene: TRBV11-2; J gene: TRBJ1-6; clone size: .
CDR3 DNA: TGCAGTGCCTCAAGACCTAGGAGCAATCAGCCCCAGCATTTT; CDR3 protein: CSASRPRSNQPQHF; D gene: .; V gene: TRBV20-1; J gene: TRBJ1-5; clone size: .
CDR3 DNA: TGTGCCAGCTCACTGGGGACAACCACAGAAACGCAGAATTTT; CDR3 protein: CASSLGTTTETQNF; D gene: .; V gene: TRBV18; J gene: TRBJ2-3; clone size: .
CDR3 DNA: TGTGCCAGCAGTGAATGGCGGACTCTCCGCAATCAGCCCCAGCATTTT; CDR3 protein: CASSEWRTLRNQPQHF; D gene: .; V gene: TRBV6-1; J gene: TRBJ1-5; clone size: .
CDR3 DNA: TGCAGTGCCCTGGGGGAGGACACAGATACGCAGTATTTT; CDR3 protein: CSALGEDTDTQYF; D gene: .; V gene: TRBV20-1; J gene: TRBJ2-3; clone size: few
CDR3 DNA: TGCAGTGCTAGAGATGGTGGAGGACTAGCGGGAGGGAGGGAGCAGTTCTTC; CDR3 protein: CSARDGGGLAGGREQFF; D gene: TRBD2; V gene: TRBV20-1; J gene: TRBJ2-1; clone size: .
CDR3 DNA: TGCAGCGTTGATGGGGACTACGAGCAGTACTTC; CDR3 protein: CSVDGDYEQYF; D gene: .; V gene: TRBV29-1; J gene: TRBJ2-7; clone size: .
CDR3 DNA: TGCAGTGCTAGAATCCGGCCCCTAGGATACAATGAGCAGTTCTTC; CDR3 protein: CSARIRPLGYNEQFF; D gene: .; V gene: TRBV20-1; J gene: TRBJ2-1; clone size: .
CDR3 DNA: TGTGCCAGCAGCCTTTTTGGGGATGTCGGCTACGAGCAGTACTTC; CDR3 protein: CASSLFGDVGYEQYF; D gene: .; V gene: TRBV12-3/TRBV12-4; J gene: TRBJ2-7; clone size: .
CDR3 DNA: TGCAGCGAAGCAGAGTCCGGGGAGACCCAGTACTTC; CDR3 protein: CSEAESGETQYF; D gene: .; V gene: TRBV29-1; J gene: TRBJ2-5; clone size: .
CDR3 DNA: TGTGCCAGCAGTTACCGACGGGGCGGGAGTCTCTATGAGCAGTTCTTC; CDR3 protein: CASSYRRGGSLYEQFF; D gene: TRBD2; V gene: TRBV6-2/TRBV6-3; J gene: TRBJ2-1; clone size: .
CDR3 DNA: TGCAGCGTGAGGAGGGGTGATGAGCAGTTCTTC; CDR3 protein: CSVRRGDEQFF; D gene: .; V gene: TRBV29-1; J gene: TRBJ2-1; clone size: .
CDR3 DNA: TGTGCCAGCAACAACCGGGCGCCCGGTGGCAATGAGCAGTTCTTC; CDR3 protein: CASNNRAPGGNEQFF; D gene: .; V gene: TRBV7-2; J gene: TRBJ2-1; clone size: .
CDR3 DNA: TGTGCCAGCATCAGACTAGCGGGAGATGTGGCGGAGACCCAGTACTTC; CDR3 protein: CASIRLAGDVAETQYF; D gene: TRBD2; V gene: TRBV6-5; J gene: TRBJ2-5; clone size: .
CDR3 DNA: TGTGCCAGCAGCATAGGGGGGACGGGGGTCCAAGAGACCCAGTACTTC; CDR3 protein: CASSIGGTGVQETQYF; D gene: .; V gene: TRBV7-8; J gene: TRBJ2-5; clone size: .
CDR3 DNA: TGTGCCAGCAGACCCCAGGGCGTTAGTGAAAAACTGTTTTTT; CDR3 protein: CASRPQGVSEKLFF; D gene: .; V gene: TRBV6-5; J gene: TRBJ1-4; clone size: .
CDR3 DNA: TGCAGTGCTCTCTCTGGGACCCAGTACTTC; CDR3 protein: CSALSGTQYF; D gene: .; V gene: TRBV20-1; J gene: TRBJ2-5; clone size: few
CDR3 DNA: TGCAGTGCTCCGCCCGAAGCCAAAAACATTCAGTACTTC; CDR3 protein: CSAPPEAKNIQYF; D gene: .; V gene: TRBV20-1; J gene: TRBJ2-4; clone size: .
CDR3 DNA: TGCAGTGTTGAAGATCTGCCAGGGTTCTATGGCTACACCTTC; CDR3 protein: CSVEDLPGFYGYTF; D gene: .; V gene: TRBV29-1; J gene: TRBJ1-2; clone size: .
CDR3 DNA: TGCAGTGCTCCCCCTGGACAGGGGTTCTATGGCTACACCTTC; CDR3 protein: CSAPPGQGFYGYTF; D gene: TRBD1; V gene: TRBV20-1; J gene: TRBJ1-2; clone size: .
CDR3 DNA: TGTGCCAGCAGTCTAGCGGGACAGTACAGCATTCAGTACTTC; CDR3 protein: CASSLAGQYSIQYF; D gene: TRBD2; V gene: TRBV12-3/TRBV12-4; J gene: TRBJ2-4; clone size: .
CDR3 DNA: TGTGCCAGCAGGGATATAGCGGGAATTGCCCACGAGCAGTACTTC; CDR3 protein: CASRDIAGIAHEQYF; D gene: TRBD2; V gene: TRBV6-5; J gene: TRBJ2-7; clone size: .
CDR3 DNA: TGTGCCTGGATTGACGGCTACACCTTC; CDR3 protein: CAWIDGYTF; D gene: .; V gene: TRBV30; J gene: TRBJ1-2; clone size: .
CDR3 DNA: TGCGCCAGCAGCCAAGTTAACCATTTCTCCTACGAGCAGTACTTC; CDR3 protein: CASSQVNHFSYEQYF; D gene: .; V gene: TRBV4-3; J gene: TRBJ2-7; clone size: .
CDR3 DNA: TGTGCCAGCAACCCGTACGTGGAGGGAGGTGCCCCTTCCAAGGAGCAGTTCTTC; CDR3 protein: CASNPYVEGGAPSKEQFF; D gene: .; V gene: TRBV3-1; J gene: TRBJ2-1; clone size: .
CDR3 DNA: TGTGCCATCAGTGAGGACAGGGCCGAGCAGTACTTC; CDR3 protein: CAISEDRAEQYF; D gene: TRBD1; V gene: TRBV10-3; J gene: TRBJ2-7; clone size: .
CDR3 DNA: TGCAGTGCTAGGGGACAGGGCTTTAACGCTGAAGCTTTCTTT; CDR3 protein: CSARGQGFNAEAFF; D gene: TRBD1; V gene: TRBV20-1; J gene: TRBJ1-1; clone size: .
CDR3 DNA: TGTGCCTTGGGACAGGGGGAGGCTATGAACACTGAAGCTTTCTTT; CDR3 protein: CALGQGEAMNTEAFF; D gene: TRBD1; V gene: TRBV30; J gene: TRBJ1-1; clone size: .
CDR3 DNA: TGTGCCAGCAGCCAACGGGGGAATACCTACAATGAGCAGTTCTTC; CDR3 protein: CASSQRGNTYNEQFF; D gene: .; V gene: TRBV7-2; J gene: TRBJ2-1; clone size: .
CDR3 DNA: TGCAGTGCTAGAGTCGCAGCGGGAGGGGGCACAGATACGCAGTATTTT; CDR3 protein: CSARVAAGGGTDTQYF; D gene: TRBD2; V gene: TRBV20-1; J gene: TRBJ2-3; clone size: .
CDR3 DNA: TGTGCCACCCAACAGTTCTATGGCTACACCTTC; CDR3 protein: CATQQFYGYTF; D gene: .; V gene: TRBV28; J gene: TRBJ1-2; clone size: .
CDR3 DNA: TGCGCCAGCAGCTTCGGACAGGGTGAGGGCGAGCAGTACTTC; CDR3 protein: CASSFGQGEGEQYF; D gene: TRBD1; V gene: TRBV5-1; J gene: TRBJ2-7; clone size: .
CDR3 DNA: TGTGCCAGCAGTGAGACTAGGACTAGCGGCAAAAACATTCAGTACTTC; CDR3 protein: CASSETRTSGKNIQYF; D gene: TRBD2; V gene: TRBV2; J gene: TRBJ2-4; clone size: .
CDR3 DNA: TGCGCCTCGAAACGGGGGACCTACGAGCAGTACTTC; CDR3 protein: CASKRGTYEQYF; D gene: .; V gene: TRBV5-1; J gene: TRBJ2-7; clone size: .
CDR3 DNA: TGTGCCAGTACCGGGACTAGCGATTCCAATGAGCAGTTCTTC; CDR3 protein: CASTGTSDSNEQFF; D gene: TRBD2; V gene: TRBV6-2/TRBV6-3; J gene: TRBJ2-1; clone size: .
CDR3 DNA: TGCGCCAGCAGCTTCGGCAGCGGGACTTTTCTGTACAATGAGCAGTACTTC; CDR3 protein: CASSFGSGTFLYNEQYF; D gene: TRBD2; V gene: TRBV5-1; J gene: TRBJ2-7; clone size: .
CDR3 DNA: TGTGCCAGCAGTTTAGCCGCGGACAGAGGGATTCAGTACTTC; CDR3 protein: CASSLAADRGIQYF; D gene: .; V gene: TRBV12-3/TRBV12-4; J gene: TRBJ2-4; clone size: few
CDR3 DNA: TGTGCCAGCAGTTACTCTCCCGAGATCACGCAGTATTTT; CDR3 protein: CASSYSPEITQYF; D gene: .; V gene: TRBV6-6; J gene: TRBJ2-3; clone size: .
CDR3 DNA: TGTGCCAGCAGCTTAGAGGTAGACCCCTACGAGCAGTACTTC; CDR3 protein: CASSLEVDPYEQYF; D gene: .; V gene: TRBV7-2; J gene: TRBJ2-7; clone size: .
CDR3 DNA: TGTGCCATCAGTGAGTCAGAACAGGGAAACTATGGCTACACCTTC; CDR3 protein: CAISESEQGNYGYTF; D gene: .; V gene: TRBV10-3; J gene: TRBJ1-2; clone size: .
CDR3 DNA: TGTGCCAGCAGCCTAGGAGACGGAAGGTCCTATAATTCACCCCTCCACTTT; CDR3 protein: CASSLGDGRSYNSPLHF; D gene: .; V gene: TRBV3-1; J gene: TRBJ1-6; clone size: .
CDR3 DNA: TGCGCCAGCAGCCAAGACATAGGGGGCGGAAATGAGCAGTTCTTC; CDR3 protein: CASSQDIGGGNEQFF; D gene: TRBD1; V gene: TRBV4-3; J gene: TRBJ2-1; clone size: .